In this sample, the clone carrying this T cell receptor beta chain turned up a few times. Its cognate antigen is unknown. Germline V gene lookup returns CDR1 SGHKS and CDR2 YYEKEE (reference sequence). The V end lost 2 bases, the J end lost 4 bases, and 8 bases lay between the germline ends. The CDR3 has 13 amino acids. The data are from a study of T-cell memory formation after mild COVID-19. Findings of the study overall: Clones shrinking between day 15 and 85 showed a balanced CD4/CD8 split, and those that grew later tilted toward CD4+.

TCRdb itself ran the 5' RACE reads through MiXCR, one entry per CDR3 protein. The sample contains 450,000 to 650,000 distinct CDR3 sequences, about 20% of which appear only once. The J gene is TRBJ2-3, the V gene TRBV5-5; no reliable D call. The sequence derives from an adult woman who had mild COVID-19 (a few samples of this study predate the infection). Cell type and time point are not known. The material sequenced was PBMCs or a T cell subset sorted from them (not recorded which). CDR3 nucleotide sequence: TGTGCCAGCAGCTTCGTCGGAGCAGATACGCAGTATTTT. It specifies CASSFVGADTQYF.